This T cell receptor beta chain comes out of a study of T-cell memory formation after mild COVID-19. MiXCR was run by TCRdb on the 5' RACE reads, yielding one entry per CDR3 protein. This table holds hundreds of thousands of distinct CDR3 sequences, more than 15% found once. Remarks on this clonotype: Antigen: not known.

Germline CDR1 is MDHEN and CDR2 is SYDVKM. There are 16 residues in the CDR3. V lost 5 bases and J 0 bases, leaving 14 bases between the germline ends. Study outcomes and limitations: While clones contracting from day 15 to 85 were balanced between CD4 and CD8, later expanders leaned CD4+. Researchers found some responding clones in pre-infection memory, a sign that cross-reactive memory joined.

The sequenced sample consisted of PBMCs or a T cell subset sorted from them (not recorded which). The chain is built from TRBV28 and TRBJ1-5, with D unclear. The clonotype comes from an adult woman who had mild COVID-19 (a few samples of this study predate the infection). Cell type and time point are not known. The CDR3 protein is CASSPRPSHSNQPQHF. In DNA form, the CDR3 reads TGTGCCAGCAGTCCTCGACCCTCTCATAGCAATCAGCCCCAGCATTTT.